This entry lists 4 T cell receptor beta chains sequenced from one sample in a study of shared clonotypes between healthy human individuals. This table comes from immunoSEQ multiplex PCR, and its TCRdb copy is limited to in-frame clones, with some not included. The data show approximately 710,000 clones, with about 90% seen just once and 30% to 40% held by the top ten. Sequencing was carried out using memory CD8+ T cells from PBMCs. Documented subset: CD45RO+ cells pooled with CCR7-negative TemRA cells. Every receptor here comes from a man younger than 30 in good health. Some clones in this sample may be carry-over from other donors' samples.

V and J are TRBV7-3 and TRBJ2-2; D not resolved. V lost 4 bases, J lost 6 bases, and 6 bases lay in between. Germline CDR1 reads SGHTA; CDR2 reads FQGTGA. The CDR3 extends over 12 amino acids. This CDR3 is CASSSLPGELFF. As DNA, the CDR3 is TGTGCCAGCAGCTCCCTCCCCGGGGAGCTGTTTTTT.

The genes are TRBV11-3 and TRBJ1-5; no reliable D call. Trimming shortened V by 1 base and J by 10 bases, and 11 bases separated the two germline ends. This CDR3 spans 13 amino acids. The V gene's germline CDR1 is SGHNT and CDR2 YENEEA. This CDR3 is CASSLGDKVPQHF. The CDR3 DNA follows: TGTGCCAGCAGCTTAGGGGATAAGGTACCCCAGCATTTT. The whole variable domain, remainder taken from reference TRBV11-3 and TRBJ1-5, is EAGVVQSPRYKIIEKKQPVAFWCNPISGHNTLYWYLQNLGQGPELLIRYENEEAVDDSQLPKDRFSAERLKGVDSTLKIQPAELGDSAVYLCASSLGDKVPQHFGDGTRLSIL.

The DNA of the CDR3 is TGTGCCAGCAGCTTACGACAGGACGAAAATGAAAAACTGTTTTTT. Translating gives CASSLRQDENEKLFF. The rearrangement joins TRBV7-9 to TRBJ1-4; D is possibly TRBD1 (6 bases). Germline CDR1 and CDR2: SEHNR and FQNEAQ (reference sequence). The V gene lost 2 bases and the J gene lost 5 bases, with 12 bases spanning the gap. The length of the CDR3 is 15 residues.

The rearrangement uses TRBV6-6 and TRBJ2-7; D is unclear. CDR3 size: 13 residues. Germline CDR1 reads MNHNY; CDR2 reads SVGAGI (reference sequence). Trimming took 0 bases from V and 7 from J, leaving 10 bases between them. CDR3 residues: CASSYSRIPEQYF. In DNA form, the CDR3 reads TGTGCCAGCAGTTACTCGAGAATTCCTGAGCAGTACTTC.